These 18 T cell receptor beta chains share one sample of origin, sequenced in a study of cytomegalovirus exposure and HLA in healthy donors. The PCR had 60 Vbeta and 13 Jbeta primers. The data were produced by immunoSEQ multiplex PCR, yet TCRdb's version contains in-frame clones alone and is incomplete. The table shows around 130,000 clones, with roughly two thirds occurring only once. The material sequenced was PBMCs. The receptors shown here come from a man under 40 in good health and CMV-seropositive.

Concerning this clone: This CDR3 is also generated by other DNA sequences in the sample. The CDR3 loop is CASSLGAMPGGQYF. CDR3 DNA: TGTGCCAGCAGCTTAGGGGCCATGCCGGGAGGGCAGTACTTC. This chain links TRBV7-9 with TRBJ2-7; the match to TRBD2 covers 7 bases. Losses at the gene ends were 1 base for V and 9 bases for J; bases not matched to a gene: 9. Germline V lookup: CDR1 SEHNR, CDR2 FQNEAQ (reference sequence). This CDR3 contains 14 residues.

The chain combines TRBV27 with TRBJ2-5, with 7 bases matching TRBD2. The J call is uncertain, as TRBJ2-7 better fits the DNA end. CDR1 and CDR2 from the germline V gene are MNHEY and SMNVEV (reference sequence). The CDR3 is made up of 14 amino acids. The chain's CDR3 is CATAGAGEGYEQYF. For the CDR3, the DNA is TGTGCCACCGCCGGCGCGGGAGAGGGGTACGAGCAGTACTTC.

J is TRBJ2-7 and V is TRBV7-9; D not resolved. CDR1 is SEHNR, CDR2 FQNEAQ, per germline (reference sequence). Trimming took off 3 bases at V and 0 bases at J, with 6 bases between the two ends. The CDR3 covers 13 residues. The CDR3 region has the DNA TGTGCCAGCAGCTTGATACACTCCTACGAGCAGTACTTC. This codes for CASSLIHSYEQYF. Variable domain in full (rest from reference TRBV7-9 and TRBJ2-7): DTGVSQNPRHKITKRGQNVTFRCDPISEHNRLYWYRQTLGQGPEFLTYFQNEAQLEKSRLLSDRFSAERPKGSFSTLEIQRTEQGDSAMYLCASSLIHSYEQYFGPGTRLTVT.

The chain carries TRBV19 and TRBJ2-7; no clear D. Per germline, CDR1 LNHDA and CDR2 SQIVND (reference sequence). Between the trimmed V and J ends, which lost 5 bases and 4 bases, there was a span of 15 bases. This CDR3 comprises 14 residues. The CDR3 DNA sequence: TGTGCCAGTAGTTTACAGTCCGTACCTTACGAGCAGTACTTC. It yields the protein CASSLQSVPYEQYF.

The table lists this clone with a few counts. The gene calls are TRBV19 and TRBJ2-1, with D unresolved. This CDR3 comprises 15 residues. V dropped 5 bases and J dropped 0 bases, with 11 bases sitting between them. CDR1 and CDR2 from the germline V gene are LNHDA and SQIVND (reference sequence). The CDR3 here is CASSAELSSYNEQFF. The CDR3 nucleotides read TGTGCCAGTAGTGCTGAGTTAAGCTCCTACAATGAGCAGTTCTTC.

The rearrangement links TRBV30 to TRBJ1-5; TRBD1 might be the D (6 bases). The CDR3 totals 13 residues. CDR1 and CDR2 (germline): GTSNPN, SVGIG (reference sequence). The V end lost 0 bases, the J end lost 10 bases, and 13 bases lay between the germline ends. The CDR3 DNA is TGTGCCTGGAGTGTACTACAGGGTTATCCCCAGCATTTT. It translates to CAWSVLQGYPQHF.

The CDR3 reads CASSQRSLPRTSGSYEQYF. The DNA of the CDR3 is TGCGCCAGCAGCCAGCGCTCCTTACCCCGGACTAGCGGGAGCTACGAGCAGTACTTC. V usage is TRBV5-1 and J usage is TRBJ2-7; 13 nucleotides line up with TRBD2. CDR1 is SGHRS and CDR2 is YFSETQ in the germline V gene. The CDR3 consists of 19 residues. The junction had 16 bases not matched to a gene; V was cut back by 4 bases and J by 3 bases.

The V and J genes are TRBV9 and TRBJ2-1, with 10 bases aligning to TRBD2. This CDR3 is 16 amino acids long. With 3 bases clipped from V and 0 bases from J, the junction kept 3 bases outside the gene matches. CDR1 is SGDLS, CDR2 YYNGEE, per germline. The CDR3 DNA sequence: TGTGCCAGCAGCGCCCTAGCGGGAGACTCCTACAATGAGCAGTTCTTC. Residues: CASSALAGDSYNEQFF.

J is TRBJ1-5 and V is TRBV4-1; TRBD1 agrees at 10 bases. Trimming took 1 base from V and 7 from J; bases not matched to a gene: 10. The CDR3 has 17 amino acids. The V gene's germline CDR1 is MGHRA and CDR2 YSYEKL. The CDR3 spells CASSQVGWDRGLQPQHF. CDR3 bases: TGCGCCAGCAGCCAAGTGGGTTGGGACAGGGGTCTCCAGCCCCAGCATTTT.

This chain connects TRBV7-9 to TRBJ2-7; TRBD2 agrees at 9 bases. V lost 7 bases and J lost 2; bases outside the gene matches: 6. This CDR3 contains 14 residues. From germline, CDR1 is SEHNR and CDR2 FQNEAQ (reference sequence). The CDR3 nucleotides read TGTGCCAGCAACCAGGCGGGAGGGCCCTACGAGCAGTACTTC. Amino acid sequence: CASNQAGGPYEQYF.

This rearrangement joins TRBV5-1 to TRBJ2-3; 11 positions agree with TRBD2. The CDR3 contains 16 residues. V was pared by 4 bases and J by 0 bases, with 4 bases of the junction left unmatched. CDR1 and CDR2 from the germline V gene are SGHRS and YFSETQ. The CDR3 region is CASSLGLAGSTDTQYF. The CDR3, as DNA: TGCGCCAGCAGCCTCGGACTAGCGGGCAGCACAGATACGCAGTATTTT.

The V gene is TRBV7-9, the J gene TRBJ2-6; D is perhaps TRBD1 (5 bases). In germline, CDR1 is SEHNR, CDR2 FQNEAQ (reference sequence). This CDR3 is built from 17 residues. The V and J ends lost 5 bases and 2 bases respectively, with 16 bases between them. CDR3 sequence reads: CASSPQRGRAGANVLTF. As DNA, the CDR3 is TGTGCCAGCAGCCCACAAAGGGGCAGGGCTGGGGCCAACGTCCTGACTTTC.

This clone was detected once. The chain uses TRBV27 and TRBJ1-1, with 7 nucleotides matching TRBD1. Germline CDR1 is MNHEY and CDR2 is SMNVEV (reference sequence). V was pared by 5 bases and J by 1 base, with 10 bases of the junction left unmatched. The CDR3 runs 16 residues. This CDR3 reads CASSHHPDRANTEAFF. The CDR3 DNA reads as TGTGCCAGCAGTCATCACCCCGACAGGGCGAACACTGAAGCTTTCTTT.

The J gene is TRBJ1-5, the V gene TRBV5-1, with D possibly being TRBD1 (6 bases). The length of the CDR3 is 13 residues. CDR1 is SGHRS and CDR2 is YFSETQ in the germline V gene. V lost 5 bases and J lost 4, with 10 bases in between. CDR3 residues: CASSAGENQPQHF. In DNA form, the CDR3 reads TGCGCCAGCAGTGCAGGGGAAAATCAGCCCCAGCATTTT.

The chain links TRBV7-2 to TRBJ2-7, with 10 bases aligning to TRBD1. CDR1 SGHTA and CDR2 FQGNSA come from the germline V gene. V lost 7 bases to trimming and J lost 7 bases; unmatched junction nucleotides: 10. The CDR3 loop spans 14 amino acids. CDR3 in DNA: TGTGCCAGCACCCCCGGGACAGGGGCGGGTGAGCAGTACTTC. It encodes CASTPGTGAGEQYF.

The chain uses TRBV14 and TRBJ2-1; TRBD2 might be the D (5 bases). This CDR3 is 13 amino acids long. V lost 5 bases, J lost 5 bases, and 10 bases lay in between. CDR1 is SGHDN and CDR2 is FVKESK in the germline V gene. The DNA of the CDR3 is TGTGCCAGCAGCAAGTACGGGGACAATGAGCAGTTCTTC. Protein sequence: CASSKYGDNEQFF.

This clone has a handful of counts. The V and J genes are TRBV30 and TRBJ1-1; no clear D. CDR3 size: 13 residues. The ends were cut back, 3 bases at V and 7 bases at J, with 15 bases in the middle. Germline V gene data show CDR1 as GTSNPN and CDR2 as SVGIG (reference sequence). The CDR3 DNA reads as TGTGCCTGGAGCGCAGACACGGCCTTTGAAGCTTTCTTT. Protein: CAWSADTAFEAFF.

This chain links TRBV7-8 with TRBJ2-5; 12 bases agree with TRBD1. This CDR3 is 16 amino acids long. V lost 7 bases and J lost 11; bases outside the gene matches: 17. CDR1 is SGHVS, CDR2 FQNEAQ, per germline. CDR3: CASNPGTGQGAGEQYF. CDR3 nucleotides: TGTGCCAGCAACCCGGGAACGGGACAGGGGGCGGGGGAGCAGTACTTC.